Reported below is one T cell receptor beta chain. The data originate from a study of blood T cell repertoires in COVID-19. On the study more broadly: Sites in the United States, Italy and Spain provided acute and convalescent COVID-19 samples. PBMCs, B-cell-depleted T cells, or T cells provided the cDNA or gDNA that made up the material.

Methods used by the authors: Scientists estimated how many nucleated cells there were by amplifying reference gene primers. The table came from immunoSEQ multiplex PCR; TCRdb's copy has only in-frame clones and leaves some out. The V and J calls and clone size are taken from that table; D and trimming were inferred from the DNA. The sample yields approximately 140,000 clones, around 80% seen once. Germline V gene data show CDR1 as MDHEN and CDR2 as SYDVKM. V dropped 4 bases and J dropped 4 bases, with 8 bases sitting between them. The CDR3 totals 13 residues. The J gene is TRBJ1-5, the V gene TRBV28; no reliable D call. This sequence was found in a man in his sixties with acute or convalescent COVID-19. The material sequenced was peripheral blood. CDR3 amino acids: CASSSGINQPQHF. For the CDR3, the DNA is TGTGCCAGCAGTTCGGGGATAAATCAGCCCCAGCATTTT.